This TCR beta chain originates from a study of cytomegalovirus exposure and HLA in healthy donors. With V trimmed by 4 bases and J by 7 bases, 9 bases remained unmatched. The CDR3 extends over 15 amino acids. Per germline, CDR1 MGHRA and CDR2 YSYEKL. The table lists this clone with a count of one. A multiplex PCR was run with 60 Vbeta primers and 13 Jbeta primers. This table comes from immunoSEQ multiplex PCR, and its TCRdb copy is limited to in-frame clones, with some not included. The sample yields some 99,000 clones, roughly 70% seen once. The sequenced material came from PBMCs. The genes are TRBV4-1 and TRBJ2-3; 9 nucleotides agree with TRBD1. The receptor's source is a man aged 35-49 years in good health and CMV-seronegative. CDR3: CASSRTGVLGNTQYF. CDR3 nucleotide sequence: TGCGCCAGCAGCCGGACAGGGGTTCTGGGCAATACGCAGTATTTT.